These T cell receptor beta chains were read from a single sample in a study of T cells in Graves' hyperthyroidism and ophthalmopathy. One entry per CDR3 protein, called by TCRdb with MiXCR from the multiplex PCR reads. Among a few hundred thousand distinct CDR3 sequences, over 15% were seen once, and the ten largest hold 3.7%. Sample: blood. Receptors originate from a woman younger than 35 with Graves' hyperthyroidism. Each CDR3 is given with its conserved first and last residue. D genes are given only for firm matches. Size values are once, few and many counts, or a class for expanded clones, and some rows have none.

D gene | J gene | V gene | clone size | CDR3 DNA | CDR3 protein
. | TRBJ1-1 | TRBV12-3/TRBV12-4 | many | TGTGCCAGCAGCCTTAATATGGGGGAGATTGAAGCTTTCTTT | CASSLNMGEIEAFF
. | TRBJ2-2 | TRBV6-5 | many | TGTGCCAGCAGTTACTCAGAAAACACCGGGGAGCTGTTTTTT | CASSYSENTGELFF
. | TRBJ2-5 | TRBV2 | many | TGTGCCAGCAGTGGGGACATCCAAGAGACCCAGTACTTC | CASSGDIQETQYF
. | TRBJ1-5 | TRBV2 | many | TGTGCCAGCAGTCGTAGGTTTGGGGGCAATCAGCCCCAGCATTTT | CASSRRFGGNQPQHF
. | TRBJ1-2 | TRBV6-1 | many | TGTGCCAGCAGTGTGAGCCTAGATGGCTACACCTTC | CASSVSLDGYTF
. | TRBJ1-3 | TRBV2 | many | TGTGCCAGCAGTGAATTAAGTAGCCTTGACACCATATATTTT | CASSELSSLDTIYF
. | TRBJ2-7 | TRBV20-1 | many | TGCAGTGCTAGCCGCCCTGGAGCAAACTACGAGCAGTACTTC | CSASRPGANYEQYF
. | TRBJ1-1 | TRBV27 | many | TGTGCCAGCAGATTGACAGAGGCCACTGAAGCTTTCTTT | CASRLTEATEAFF
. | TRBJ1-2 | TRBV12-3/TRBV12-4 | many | TGTGCCAGCAGTCGGGACAATACGGTCCTCTCGCCATTC | CASSRDNTVLSPF
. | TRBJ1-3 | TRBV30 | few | TGTGCCTGGGGTAATCGTCTGGCTGGAAACACCATATATTTT | CAWGNRLAGNTIYF
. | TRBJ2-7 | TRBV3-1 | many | TGTGCCAGCAGCCCAACTCCAGGGGAGAGAGAGCAGTACTTC | CASSPTPGEREQYF
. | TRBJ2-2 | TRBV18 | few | TGTGCCAGCTCCGTCCGGACGGCGAACACCGGGGAGCTGTTTTTT | CASSVRTANTGELFF
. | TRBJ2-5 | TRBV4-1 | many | TGCGCCAGCAGCCAAGACAGGAATAGGGGGGAGACCCAGTACTTC | CASSQDRNRGETQYF
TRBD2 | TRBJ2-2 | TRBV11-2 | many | TGTGCCAGCAGCCTACTAGCGGCCTTGAACACCGGGGAGCTGTTTTTT | CASSLLAALNTGELFF
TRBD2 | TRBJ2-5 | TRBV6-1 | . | TGTGCCAGCGACCAAGCGGGGGGCCGAGAGACCCAGTACTTC | CASDQAGGRETQYF
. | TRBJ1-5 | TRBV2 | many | TGTGCCAGCGCGATTAGTCCCTATAGCAATCAGCCCCAGCATTTT | CASAISPYSNQPQHF
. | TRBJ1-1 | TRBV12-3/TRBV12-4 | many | TGTGCCAGCAGTTTTACCCAGAACACTGAAGCTTTCTTT | CASSFTQNTEAFF
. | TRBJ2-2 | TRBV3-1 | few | TGTGCCAGCAGCCAACTCCCTCCCACCGGGGAGCTGTTTTTT | CASSQLPPTGELFF
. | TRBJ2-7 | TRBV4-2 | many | TGTGCCAGCAGCTCACTCCCGCAGGGAACCTACGAGCAGTACTTC | CASSSLPQGTYEQYF
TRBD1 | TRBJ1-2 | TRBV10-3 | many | TGTGCCATCACTGGACAGGTTAACTATGGCTACACCTTC | CAITGQVNYGYTF
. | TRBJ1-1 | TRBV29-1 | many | TGCAGCGTCTACAAGACAGAAAAGAACACTGAAGCTTTCTTT | CSVYKTEKNTEAFF
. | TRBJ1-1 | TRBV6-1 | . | TGTGCCAGCAGCGATACCGGGACGGCGAACACTGAAGCTTTCTTT | CASSDTGTANTEAFF
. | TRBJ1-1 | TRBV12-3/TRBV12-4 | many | TGTGCCAGCCCAAGGGCCCTGGGCACTGAAGCTTTCTTT | CASPRALGTEAFF
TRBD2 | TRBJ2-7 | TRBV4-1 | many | TGCGCCAGCAGCCAGCCCAAGGGGACTAGCGGGGGGCGGATCTCCTACGAGCAGTACTTC | CASSQPKGTSGGRISYEQYF
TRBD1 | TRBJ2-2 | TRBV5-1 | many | TGCGCCAGCAGCTGGACAGGGGCGAACACCGGGGAGCTGTTTTTT | CASSWTGANTGELFF
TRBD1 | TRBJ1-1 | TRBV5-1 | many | TGCGCCAGCAGCTTGATGCAGGGGGCATTGAACACTGAAGCTTTCTTT | CASSLMQGALNTEAFF
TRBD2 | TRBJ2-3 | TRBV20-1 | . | TGCAGTGCCGCGAGCAGGGACTACACAGATACGCAGTATTTT | CSAASRDYTDTQYF
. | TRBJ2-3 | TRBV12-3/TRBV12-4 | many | TGTGCCAGCAGCCCCACTCCTGGAGATACGCAGTATTTT | CASSPTPGDTQYF
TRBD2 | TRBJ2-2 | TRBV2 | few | TGTGCCAGCAGTGAACCCGAGCGGGGGGCGGGGACCGGGGAGCTGCTTTTT | CASSEPERGAGTGELLF
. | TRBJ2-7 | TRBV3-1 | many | TGTGCCAGCAGCCAAGATCATCAGGCCTACGAGCAGTACTTC | CASSQDHQAYEQYF
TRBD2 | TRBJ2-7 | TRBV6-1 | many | TGTGCCAGCACCGATCAGCGGGGGATTTACGAGCAGTACTTC | CASTDQRGIYEQYF
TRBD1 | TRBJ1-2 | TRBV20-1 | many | TGCAGTGCTAGTCACCCAGGGGGCGCAAACTATGGCTACACCTTC | CSASHPGGANYGYTF
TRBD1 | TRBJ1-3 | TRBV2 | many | TGTGCCAGAGACTCAACCCAGGGGGCCCCCTCTGGAAACACCATATATTTT | CARDSTQGAPSGNTIYF
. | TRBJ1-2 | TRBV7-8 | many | TGTGCCAGCAGCTCACCCGGACAGCCTGGCTACACCTTC | CASSSPGQPGYTF
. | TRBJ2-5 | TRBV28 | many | TGTGCCAGCACTGCTGCGGCAGGGGCCGGGGAGACCCAGTACTTC | CASTAAAGAGETQYF
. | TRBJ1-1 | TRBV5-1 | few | TGCGCCAGCAGCTTGGGATCGGGGGGCACTGAAGCTTTCTTT | CASSLGSGGTEAFF
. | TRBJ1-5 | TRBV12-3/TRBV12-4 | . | TGTGCCAGCAGTTTAGGACACCTCTATAGCAATCAGCCCCAGCATTTT | CASSLGHLYSNQPQHF
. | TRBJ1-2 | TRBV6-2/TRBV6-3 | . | TGTGCCAGCAGGATGATTAACTATGGCTACACCTTC | CASRMINYGYTF
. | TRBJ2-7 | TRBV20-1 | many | TGCAGTGTGGTGGGGGGCGCTAACTCCTACGAGCAGTACTTC | CSVVGGANSYEQYF
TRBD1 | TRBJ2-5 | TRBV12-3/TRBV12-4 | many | TGTGCCAGCAGTTCCAGGGGGCGCGAGACCCAGTACTTC | CASSSRGRETQYF
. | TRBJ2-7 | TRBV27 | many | TGTGCCAGCGGAGCGACAGGTTTGGGGCACGAGCAGTACTTC | CASGATGLGHEQYF
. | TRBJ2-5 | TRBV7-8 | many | TGTGCCAGCAGCAACACTCTCCTGGACGGCGGAGAGACCCAGTACTTC | CASSNTLLDGGETQYF
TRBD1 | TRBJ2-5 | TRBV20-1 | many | TGCAGTGCTGCAAGACCACAGGGGGCTTTAAAGACCCAGTACTTC | CSAARPQGALKTQYF
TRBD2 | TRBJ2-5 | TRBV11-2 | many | TGTGCCAGCAGCCGGGGGGAGGAGACCCAGTACTTC | CASSRGEETQYF
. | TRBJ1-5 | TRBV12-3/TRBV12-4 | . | TGTGCCAGCAGCGTTGGGGGGCCCCAGCATTTT | CASSVGGPQHF
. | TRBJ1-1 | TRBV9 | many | TGTGCCAGCAGCGAAGATGGACAGCACATGAACACTGAAGCTTTCTTT | CASSEDGQHMNTEAFF
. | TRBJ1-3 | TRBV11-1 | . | TGTGCCAGCAGCTTTGGACTTAGGGGGGGCGCGGAAGGAAACACCATATATTTT | CASSFGLRGGAEGNTIYF
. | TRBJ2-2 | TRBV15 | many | TGTGCCACCAGCAGATGGGGGCGCACCGGGGAGCTGTTTTTT | CATSRWGRTGELFF
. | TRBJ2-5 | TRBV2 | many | TGTGCCAGCAGTGAAACGGTGGGCTCCCGAGAGACCCAGTACTTC | CASSETVGSRETQYF
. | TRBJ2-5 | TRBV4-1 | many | TGCGCCAGCAGCCAAGGTCTATTGGAGACCCAGTACTTC | CASSQGLLETQYF
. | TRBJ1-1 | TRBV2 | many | TGTGCCAGCAGCTCCAGATCGAACACTGAAGCTTTCTTT | CASSSRSNTEAFF
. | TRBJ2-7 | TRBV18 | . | TGTGCCAGCTCACCACGGGGCAGGGCGGTCTACGAGCAGTACTTC | CASSPRGRAVYEQYF